This is a list of T cell receptor beta chains from one sample in a study of Graves' ophthalmopathy and Graves' hyperthyroidism. MiXCR was run by TCRdb on the multiplex PCR reads, yielding one entry per CDR3 protein. The top ten hold about 40% of the sample, which has 600,000 to 950,000 distinct CDR3 sequences, around 40% seen once. The sample was peripheral blood. Receptors were obtained from an adult man with Graves' ophthalmopathy. Each CDR3 is given with its conserved first and last residue. The D gene is left open where the match is weak. Size tells how often a clone was seen (once, few, many) or the class of an expanded clone, and some rows leave it out.

.	TRBJ1-6	.	TRBV20-1	CSARDKYNSPLHF	TGCAGTGCCCGGGACAAGTATAATTCACCCCTCCACTTT
few	TRBJ2-2	TRBD2	TRBV19	CASSFPGLQNTGELFF	TGTGCCAGTAGCTTCCCGGGACTACAAAACACCGGGGAGCTGTTTTTT
few	TRBJ2-7	TRBD2	TRBV5-1	CASSYDRLAGGRISYEQYF	TGCGCCAGCAGCTATGACAGACTAGCGGGAGGCAGGATATCCTACGAGCAGTACTTC
many	TRBJ2-7	TRBD1	TRBV10-3	CAISAGQVYEQYF	TGTGCCATCAGTGCGGGACAGGTCTACGAGCAGTACTTC
many	TRBJ1-5	.	TRBV12-3/TRBV12-4	CASSSNILGIQPQHF	TGTGCCAGCAGTTCCAATATATTGGGAATTCAGCCCCAGCATTTT
.	TRBJ2-2	TRBD1	TRBV29-1	CSASTGVGGELFF	TGCAGCGCCTCGACAGGGGTGGGCGGGGAGCTGTTTTTT
many	TRBJ1-2	TRBD1	TRBV10-3	CASRMGQGAYGYTF	TGTGCCAGCAGGATGGGACAGGGTGCCTATGGCTACACCTTC
many	TRBJ1-2	TRBD1	TRBV20-1	CSALDRAYGYTF	TGCAGTGCCCTAGACAGGGCCTATGGCTACACCTTC
many	TRBJ1-4	.	TRBV29-1	CSSRDGNEKLFF	TGCAGCTCTAGGGACGGAAATGAAAAACTGTTTTTT
few	TRBJ2-7	.	TRBV6-6	CASSYGEGREQYF	TGTGCCAGCAGTTACGGTGAGGGGCGTGAGCAGTACTTC
once	TRBJ1-5	.	TRBV9	CASSQDPGNQPQHF	TGCGCCAGCAGCCAAGATCCGGGGAATCAGCCCCAGCATTTT
.	TRBJ2-7	TRBD1	TRBV4-1	CASSQAFGTERIYEQYF	TGCGCCAGCAGCCAAGCCTTCGGGACAGAAAGAATCTACGAGCAGTACTTC
once	TRBJ1-1	.	TRBV29-1	CSVKRMGAETFF	TGCAGCGTTAAGAGGATGGGGGCTGAAACTTTCTTC
few	TRBJ2-6	.	TRBV6-1	CASSRDPRPGANVLTF	TGTGCCAGCAGTCGGGACCCTAGGCCTGGGGCCAACGTCCTGACTTTC
few	TRBJ2-7	.	TRBV20-1	CSARKGLGSYEQYF	TGCAGTGCTAGGAAAGGACTGGGCTCCTACGAGCAGTACTTC
.	TRBJ2-5	.	TRBV27	CASIDAKETQYF	TGTGCCAGCATTGACGCGAAAGAGACCCAGTACTTC
many	TRBJ2-7	.	TRBV7-2	CASSLRGGGNSLYEQYF	TGTGCCAGCAGCTTACGTGGGGGCGGCAATTCGCTTTACGAGCAGTACTTC
.	TRBJ2-7	.	TRBV12-3/TRBV12-4	CASSQVDGDYEQYF	TGTGCCAGCAGCCAAGTGGATGGTGACTACGAGCAGTACTTC
.	TRBJ1-2	TRBD1	TRBV9	CASNQAGQVGRGYTF	TGTGCCAGCAACCAAGCCGGACAGGTCGGACGGGGCTACACCTTC
.	TRBJ1-3	TRBD1	TRBV2	CASSSYRGPNTIYF	TGTGCCAGCAGTTCTTACAGGGGGCCGAACACCATATATTTT
.	TRBJ1-1	TRBD1	TRBV28	CASSPIRDRMNTEAFF	TGTGCCAGCAGTCCGATACGGGACAGGATGAACACTGAAGCTTTCTTT
.	TRBJ2-7	.	TRBV25-1	CASSEATYEQYF	TGTGCCAGCAGTGAAGCAACCTACGAGCAGTACTTC
once	TRBJ1-1	TRBD1	TRBV29-1	CSVVVDRAVNTEAFF	TGCAGCGTTGTAGTGGACAGGGCGGTAAACACTGAAGCTTTCTTT
.	TRBJ2-5	TRBD2	TRBV10-3	CAISETSLAGGGTQYF	TGTGCCATCAGTGAAACCTCACTAGCGGGAGGAGGGACCCAGTACTTC
many	TRBJ2-5	TRBD2	TRBV7-9	CASSSVSSGSGAQYF	TGTGCCAGCAGCTCCGTATCTAGCGGTTCCGGGGCCCAGTACTTC
many	TRBJ1-2	.	TRBV19	CASRRLAGYTF	TGTGCCAGTAGAAGGTTAGCTGGCTACACCTTC
.	TRBJ1-2	TRBD1	TRBV5-1	CASSLDLQGADYGYAF	TGCGCCAGCAGCTTGGACCTACAGGGGGCCGACTATGGCTACGCCTTC